The rows below give T cell receptor beta chains drawn from one sample of a study of shared clonotypes between healthy human individuals. TCRdb's table, derived via immunoSEQ multiplex PCR, lists solely in-frame clones and lacks some. The table records some 2,500,000 clones, 93% of them present only once. Sequenced sample: naive CD4+ T cells from PBMCs. The receptors derive from a young man in good health. Some clones in this sample may be carry-over from other donors' samples. CDR3s include the opening cysteine and the closing phenylalanine or tryptophan. The D gene is left open where the match is weak. Clone size is shown for a subset of rows, as once, few, many or a class of expanded clone.

V gene	J gene	clone size	D gene	CDR3 length	CDR3 DNA	CDR3 protein
TRBV10-3	TRBJ2-7	NA	TRBD1	14	TGTGCCATCACCCCGGGACAGGGCTCCTACGAGCAGTACTTC	CAITPGQGSYEQYF
TRBV19	TRBJ1-1	NA	NA	18	TGTGCCAGTAGTATAGAGTCCTACACCTATAACATGAACACTGAAGCTTTCTTT	CASSIESYTYNMNTEAFF
TRBV29-1	TRBJ2-1	NA	TRBD2	17	TGCAGCGTTGAGGCCGGACTAGCGGGAGACGGCTACAATGAGCAGTTCTTC	CSVEAGLAGDGYNEQFF
TRBV18	TRBJ2-1	NA	TRBD1	15	TGTGCCAGCTCGCCGGGACAGGGCTCCTACAATGAGCAGTTCTTC	CASSPGQGSYNEQFF
TRBV7-6	TRBJ2-3	NA	NA	19	TGTGCCAGCAGCTTTAGAAATTTGAAGGGGGCGGGGAGCACAGATACGCAGTATTTT	CASSFRNLKGAGSTDTQYF
TRBV4-3	TRBJ2-6	NA	NA	16	TGCGCCAGCAGCCTAGGGGGGAGCTCTGGGGCCAACGTCCTGACTTTC	CASSLGGSSGANVLTF
TRBV9	TRBJ2-2	NA	TRBD1	17	TGTGCCAGCAGCGTAGCCTGGGACAGGGTATGGTCCGGGGAGCTGTTTTTT	CASSVAWDRVWSGELFF
TRBV6-5	TRBJ2-7	once	NA	16	TGTGCCAGCAGTTACTCGAGATCGAGAGCTCTCCACGAGCAGTACTTC	CASSYSRSRALHEQYF
TRBV5-1	TRBJ2-2	NA	TRBD2	16	TGCGCCAGCAGCCTAATGACTAGCGGGAACACCGGGGAGCTGTTTTTT	CASSLMTSGNTGELFF
TRBV5-6	TRBJ1-2	NA	NA	12	TGTGCCAGCAGCCTTGAGTTCTATGGCTACACCTTC	CASSLEFYGYTF